This T cell receptor (beta chain) was profiled in a study of CD8 T cells in ankylosing spondylitis. Remarks on this clonotype: The antigen is undetermined.

TCRdb used MiXCR to reprocess the 5' RACE reads, holding one entry per CDR3 protein. The sample includes 130,000 or so distinct CDR3 sequences, 17% of them seen just once. The CDR3 is 17 amino acids. V lost 5 bases, J lost 5 bases, and 6 bases stayed unmatched. Germline CDR1 and CDR2: SEHNR and FQNEAQ (reference sequence). General study findings and limits: It was reported that disease-linked clones were significantly enriched in matched ankylosing spondylitis synovial fluid. A motif in TCR beta, a set of roughly 8 highly homologous variants, appeared characteristic of ankylosing spondylitis blood.

What was sequenced was blood, either unsorted or a sorted T cell fraction (not recorded which). This TCR was sampled from a male donor with ankylosing spondylitis. The chain links TRBV7-9 to TRBJ2-1, with 16 bases matching TRBD2. The CDR3 DNA follows: TGTGCCAGCAGCATTGGGACTAGCGGGAGGGTGCACAATGAGCAGTTCTTC. Translated, it gives CASSIGTSGRVHNEQFF.